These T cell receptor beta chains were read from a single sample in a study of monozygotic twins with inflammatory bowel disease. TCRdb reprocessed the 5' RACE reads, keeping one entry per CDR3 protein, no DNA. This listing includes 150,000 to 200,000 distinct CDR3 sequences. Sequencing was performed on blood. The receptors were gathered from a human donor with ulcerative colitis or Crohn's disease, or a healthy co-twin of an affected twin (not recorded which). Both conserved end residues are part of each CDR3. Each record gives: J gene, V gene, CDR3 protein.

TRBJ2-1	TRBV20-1	CSASQAGRWNNEQFF
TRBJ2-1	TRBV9	CASSSSARRDNEQFF
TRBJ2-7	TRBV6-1	CASSEASSLAAYEQYF
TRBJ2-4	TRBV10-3	CAISEYDTGAKNIQYF
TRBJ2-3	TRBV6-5	CASRRREADTQYF
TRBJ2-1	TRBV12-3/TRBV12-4	CASSFQGRGNEQFF
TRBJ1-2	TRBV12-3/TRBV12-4	CASNSQVGGYTF
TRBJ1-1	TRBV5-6	CASSIPDGARAAFF
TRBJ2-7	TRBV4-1	CASSINLGNYEQYF
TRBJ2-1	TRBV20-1	CSAPKPAGVGTPNYNEQFF
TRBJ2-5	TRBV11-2	CASSLDGQDSETQYF
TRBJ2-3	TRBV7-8	CASTLGASTDTQYF
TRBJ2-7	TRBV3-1	CASSLKGDEQYF
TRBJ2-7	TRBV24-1	CATSDLGPPGEQYF
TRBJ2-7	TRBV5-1	CASSQAGVNYEQYF
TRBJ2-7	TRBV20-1	CSASRGLFYEQYF
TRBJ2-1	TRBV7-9	CASSYGRSSEQFF
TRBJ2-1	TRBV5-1	CASSLARTTPLGEQFF